This T cell receptor (beta chain) emerged from a study of T cells after yellow fever vaccination. One entry per CDR3 protein, called by TCRdb with MiXCR from the 5' RACE reads. The sample has approximately 550,000 distinct CDR3 sequences; 15% to 20% are singletons. The clonotype comes from a man aged 25 to 45 who received the YFV17D yellow fever vaccine. This specimen was PBMCs, taken 15 days after the yellow fever booster vaccination.

The CDR3 sequence is CASSLDPHQSYGYTF. In nucleotides, the CDR3 is TGTGCCAGCAGCTTAGATCCGCATCAAAGCTATGGCTACACCTTC. The chain couples TRBV7-8 to TRBJ1-2, with D unclear. The CDR3 runs 15 residues. V lost 1 base, J lost 4 bases, and 13 bases lay in between. Per germline, CDR1 SGHVS and CDR2 FQNEAQ.